A single sample gave rise to the 3 T cell receptor beta chains below, sequenced in a study of early T cells in non-severe SARS-CoV-2 infection. MiXCR, run by TCRdb on the 5' RACE reads, gives a single entry per CDR3 protein. Here the sample spans more than 55,000 distinct CDR3 sequences, around 9% being singletons. The sequenced sample consisted of whole blood. The source of these receptors is an adult who was a healthcare worker with PCR-confirmed SARS-CoV-2 infection or an uninfected control (not recorded which).

The table lists this clonotype with many counts. For the CDR3, the DNA is TGTGCCAGCAGCCCCGAGGCACGGGAGTTTGTCGAGCAGTACTTC. Protein sequence: CASSPEAREFVEQYF. This chain uses TRBV6-2 or TRBV6-3 with TRBJ2-7, with D perhaps TRBD2 (6 bases). Germline assignment: CDR1 MNHEY and CDR2 SVGEGT. Trimming pared 6 bases from V and 6 bases from J, leaving 21 bases between. This CDR3 is 15 amino acids long.

This rearrangement joins TRBV7-9 to TRBJ1-2; 7 bases agree with TRBD1. Germline assignment: CDR1 SEHNR and CDR2 FQNEAQ (reference sequence). The CDR3 runs 14 residues. V lost 5 bases to trimming and J lost 4 bases; unmatched junction nucleotides: 7. This CDR3 reads CASSLQTGAYGYTF. DNA of the CDR3: TGTGCCAGCAGCCTCCAAACAGGGGCCTATGGCTACACCTTC.

Many counts were recorded for this clonotype. J is TRBJ2-2 and V is TRBV6-6; no clear D gene. Germline lookup yields CDR1 MNHNY and CDR2 SVGAGI (reference sequence). The CDR3 loop spans 15 amino acids. V was shortened by 7 bases and J by 4 bases, with 16 bases between the two germline ends. CDR3 residues: CASTLLQQTTGELFF. CDR3 nucleotides: TGTGCCAGCACTTTACTCCAGCAGACCACCGGGGAGCTGTTTTTT.